This T cell receptor (beta chain) was found in a study of T cell responses to AZD1222 COVID-19 vaccine. Study results and caveats: Donors, mostly white British, included more females; clonal diversity was possibly underestimated. Distributed over spike, vaccine-associated CD4 TCRs predominated at 160-218 and 743-854. Two AZD1222 administrations were followed by greater Spike-specific TCR breadth and depth. Researchers took repertoire samples only after the peak T cell response had come.

V gave up 1 base and J gave up 2 bases; unmatched junction bases: 4. Per the germline V gene, CDR1 is MGHRA and CDR2 is YSYEKL. The CDR3 contains 16 residues. In this sample, this clone turned up a few times. Its antigen is not known. Generated by immunoSEQ multiplex PCR, the TCRdb table keeps only in-frame clones and is missing some. The sample holds more than 85,000 clones; less than 95% are singletons and the top ten take 2.9%. Material: peripheral blood, obtained 28 days after the second AZD1222 dose. The TCR originated in an adult who received the AZD1222 COVID-19 vaccine. The V and J genes are TRBV4-1 and TRBJ1-3; TRBD1 agrees at 8 bases. DNA of the CDR3: TGCGCCAGCAGCCAAGCTCAGGGGGCTACTGGAAACACCATATATTTT. Its translation is CASSQAQGATGNTIYF.